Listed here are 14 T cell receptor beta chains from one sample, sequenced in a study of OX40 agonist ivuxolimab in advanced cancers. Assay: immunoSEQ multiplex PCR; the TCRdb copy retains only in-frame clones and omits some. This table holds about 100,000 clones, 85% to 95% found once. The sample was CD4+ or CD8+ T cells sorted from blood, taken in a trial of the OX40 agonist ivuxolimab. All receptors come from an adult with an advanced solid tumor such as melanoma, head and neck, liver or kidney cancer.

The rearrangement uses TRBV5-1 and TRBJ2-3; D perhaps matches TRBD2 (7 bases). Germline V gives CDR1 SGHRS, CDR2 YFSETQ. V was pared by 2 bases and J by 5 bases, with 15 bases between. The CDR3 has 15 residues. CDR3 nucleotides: TGCGCCAGCAGCTTCGGGGGGCCTCGGGTAGATACGCAGTATTTT. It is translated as CASSFGGPRVDTQYF. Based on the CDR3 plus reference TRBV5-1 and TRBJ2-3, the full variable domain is KAGVTQTPRYLIKTRGQQVTLSCSPISGHRSVSWYQQTPGQGLQFLFEYFSETQRNKGNFPGRFSGRQFSNSRSEMNVSTLELGDSALYLCASSFGGPRVDTQYFGPGTRLTVL.

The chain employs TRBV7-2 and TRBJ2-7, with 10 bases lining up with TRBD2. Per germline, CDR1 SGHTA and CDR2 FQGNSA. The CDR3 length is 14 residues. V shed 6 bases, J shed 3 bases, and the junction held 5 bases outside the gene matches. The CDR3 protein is CASSTSGNLYEQYF. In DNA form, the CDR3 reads TGTGCCAGCAGTACTAGCGGGAACCTCTACGAGCAGTACTTC.

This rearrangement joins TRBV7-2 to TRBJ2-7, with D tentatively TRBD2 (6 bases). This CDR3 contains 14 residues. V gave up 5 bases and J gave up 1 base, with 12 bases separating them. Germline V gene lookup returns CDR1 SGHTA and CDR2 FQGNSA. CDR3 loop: CASSPREPSYEQYF. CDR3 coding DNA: TGTGCCAGCAGCCCCCGGGAGCCATCCTACGAGCAGTACTTC.

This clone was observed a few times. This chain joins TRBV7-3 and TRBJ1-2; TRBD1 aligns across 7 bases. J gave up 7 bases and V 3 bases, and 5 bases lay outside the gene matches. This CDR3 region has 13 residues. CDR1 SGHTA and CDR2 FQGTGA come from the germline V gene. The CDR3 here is CASSLTGSRGYTF. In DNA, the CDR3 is TGTGCCAGCAGCTTGACAGGGTCTCGTGGCTACACCTTC. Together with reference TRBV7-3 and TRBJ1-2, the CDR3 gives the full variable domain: GAGVSQTPSNKVTEKGKYVELRCDPISGHTALYWYRQSLGQGPEFLIYFQGTGAADDSGLPNDRFFAVRPEGSVSTLKIQRTERGDSAVYLCASSLTGSRGYTFGSGTRLTVV.

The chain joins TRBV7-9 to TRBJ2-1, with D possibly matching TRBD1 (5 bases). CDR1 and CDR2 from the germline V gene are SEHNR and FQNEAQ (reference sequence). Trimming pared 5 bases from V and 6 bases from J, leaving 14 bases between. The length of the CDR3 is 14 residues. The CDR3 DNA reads TGTGCCAGCAGCCCCAGTTGGGGCGGCAATGAGCAGTTCTTC. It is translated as CASSPSWGGNEQFF.

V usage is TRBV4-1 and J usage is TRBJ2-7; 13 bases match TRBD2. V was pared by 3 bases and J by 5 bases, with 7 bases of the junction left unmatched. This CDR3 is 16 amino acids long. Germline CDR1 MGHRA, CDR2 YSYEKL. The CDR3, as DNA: TGCGCCAGCAGCCACGATACTAGCGGGAGGGCCCACGAGCAGTACTTC. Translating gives CASSHDTSGRAHEQYF.

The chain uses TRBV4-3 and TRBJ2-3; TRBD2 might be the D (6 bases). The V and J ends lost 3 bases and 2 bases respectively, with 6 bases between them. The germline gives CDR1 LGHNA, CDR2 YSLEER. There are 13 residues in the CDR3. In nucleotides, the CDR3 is TGCGCCAGCAGCCAGGACTACACAGATACGCAGTATTTT. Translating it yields CASSQDYTDTQYF.

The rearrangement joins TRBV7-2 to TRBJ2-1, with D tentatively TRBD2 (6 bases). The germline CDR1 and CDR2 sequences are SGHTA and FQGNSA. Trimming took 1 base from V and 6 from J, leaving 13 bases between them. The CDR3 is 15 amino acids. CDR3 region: CASSLEVSGGNEQFF. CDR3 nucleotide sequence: TGTGCCAGCAGCTTAGAGGTCTCCGGGGGCAATGAGCAGTTCTTC. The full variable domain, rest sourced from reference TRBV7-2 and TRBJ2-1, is GAGVSQSPSNKVTEKGKDVELRCDPISGHTALYWYRQSLGQGLEFLIYFQGNSAPDKSGLPSDRFSAERTGGSVSTLTIQRTQQEDSAVYLCASSLEVSGGNEQFFGPGTRLTVL.

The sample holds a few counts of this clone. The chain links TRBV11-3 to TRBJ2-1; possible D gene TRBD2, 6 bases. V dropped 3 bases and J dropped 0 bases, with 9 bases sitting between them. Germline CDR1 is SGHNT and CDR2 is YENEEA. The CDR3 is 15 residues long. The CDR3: CASSFSGVSYNEQFF. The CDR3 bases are TGTGCCAGCAGCTTTAGCGGAGTCTCCTACAATGAGCAGTTCTTC. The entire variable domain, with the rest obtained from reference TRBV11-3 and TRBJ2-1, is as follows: EAGVVQSPRYKIIEKKQPVAFWCNPISGHNTLYWYLQNLGQGPELLIRYENEEAVDDSQLPKDRFSAERLKGVDSTLKIQPAELGDSAVYLCASSFSGVSYNEQFFGPGTRLTVL.

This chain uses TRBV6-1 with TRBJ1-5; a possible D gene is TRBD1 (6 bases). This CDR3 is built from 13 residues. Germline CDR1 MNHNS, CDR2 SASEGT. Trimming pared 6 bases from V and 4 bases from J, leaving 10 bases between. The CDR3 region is CASRVTGNQPQHF. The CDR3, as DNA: TGTGCCAGCAGAGTTACAGGGAATCAGCCCCAGCATTTT.

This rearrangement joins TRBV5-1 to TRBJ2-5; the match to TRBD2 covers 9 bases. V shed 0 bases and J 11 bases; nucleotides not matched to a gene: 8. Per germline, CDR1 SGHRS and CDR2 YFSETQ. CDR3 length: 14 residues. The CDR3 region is CASSLESAGGAQYF. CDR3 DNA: TGCGCCAGCAGCTTGGAGTCGGCGGGAGGGGCTCAGTACTTC.

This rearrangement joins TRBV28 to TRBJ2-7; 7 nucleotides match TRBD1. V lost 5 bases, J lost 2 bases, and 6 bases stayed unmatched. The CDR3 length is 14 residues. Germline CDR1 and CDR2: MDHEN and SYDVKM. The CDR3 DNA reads TGTGCCAGCAGTCCCCCAACAGGGGCCTACGAGCAGTACTTC. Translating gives CASSPPTGAYEQYF. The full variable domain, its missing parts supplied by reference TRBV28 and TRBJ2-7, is DVKVTQSSRYLVKRTGEKVFLECVQDMDHENMFWYRQDPGLGLRLIYFSYDVKMKEKGDIPEGYSVSREKKERFSLILESASTNQTSMYLCASSPPTGAYEQYFGPGTRLTVT.

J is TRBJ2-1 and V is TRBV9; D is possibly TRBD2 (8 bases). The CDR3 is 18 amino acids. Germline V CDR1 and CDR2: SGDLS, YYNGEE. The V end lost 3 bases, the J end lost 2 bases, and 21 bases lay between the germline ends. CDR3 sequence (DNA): TGTGCCAGCAGCGAACAACAGGGGCTGGGACTAGCCTACAATGAGCAGTTCTTC. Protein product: CASSEQQGLGLAYNEQFF.

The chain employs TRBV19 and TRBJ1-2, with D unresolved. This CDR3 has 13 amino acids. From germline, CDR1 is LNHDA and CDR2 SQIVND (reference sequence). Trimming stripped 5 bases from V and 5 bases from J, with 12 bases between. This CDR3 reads CASSLYTLYGYTF. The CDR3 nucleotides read TGTGCCAGTAGTCTCTACACACTATATGGCTACACCTTC.